This TCR beta chain originates from a study of cytomegalovirus exposure and HLA in healthy donors. Overall study context: Within an early data release were approximately 85 million unique TCRs drawn from HLA-typed donors.

Primers for the PCR totalled 60 Vbeta and 13 Jbeta. Sequenced by immunoSEQ multiplex PCR; TCRdb stores in-frame clones only, minus some. In the table there are some 130,000 clones, roughly 84% of which are singletons. The CDR3 runs to 13 residues. The ends were cut back, 4 bases at V and 4 bases at J, with 10 bases in the middle. Germline V lookup: CDR1 PRHDT, CDR2 FYEKMQ (reference sequence). The chain recombines TRBV13 with TRBJ1-2; D is unclear. Sequencing was done on a sample of PBMCs. This clonotype was sampled from a man aged 50-59 years in good health and CMV-seronegative. CDR3 DNA: TGTGCCAGCAGCTCGGAGGGTCCCTATGGCTACACCTTC. Protein sequence: CASSSEGPYGYTF.